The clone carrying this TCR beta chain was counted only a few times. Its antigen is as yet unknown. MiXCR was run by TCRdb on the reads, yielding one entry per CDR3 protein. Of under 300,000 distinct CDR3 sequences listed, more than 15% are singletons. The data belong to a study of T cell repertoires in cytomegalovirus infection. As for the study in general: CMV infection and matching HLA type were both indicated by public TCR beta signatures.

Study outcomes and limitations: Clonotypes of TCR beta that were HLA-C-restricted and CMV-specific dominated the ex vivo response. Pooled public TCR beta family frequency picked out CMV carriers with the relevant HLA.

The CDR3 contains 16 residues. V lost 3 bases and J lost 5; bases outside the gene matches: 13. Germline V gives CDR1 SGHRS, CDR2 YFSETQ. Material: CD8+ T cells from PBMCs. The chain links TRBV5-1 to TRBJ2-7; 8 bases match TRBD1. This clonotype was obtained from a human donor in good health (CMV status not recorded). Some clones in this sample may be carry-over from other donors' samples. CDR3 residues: CASSYDRGRPRNEQYF. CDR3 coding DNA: TGCGCCAGCAGCTATGACAGGGGCCGTCCGAGGAACGAGCAGTACTTC.